The 26 T cell receptor beta chains below all came from one sample that was sequenced in a study of Ad26.COV2.S vaccination and SARS-CoV-2 variants (dated by TCRdb to the early 2020s). The library was made by the immunoSEQ multiplex PCR assay. Drawn from immuneACCESS, this table holds only the in-frame rearrangements with V and J called that TCRdb kept. Clones are partly lost; checked studies trace under half to an unresolved V gene and leave the rest unexplained. Present in this sample are approximately 410,000 clones, over 75% of which were seen just once. The ten largest clonotypes hold about 3.5% of the sample. The meaning of the sample's treatment or condition label: about 20 received Ad26.COV2.S at low or high dose, single or two shots; about 5 received placebo; per-sample allocation not given. For vaccine and placebo recipients, the sequenced repertoires came from samples collected on day 63 after the first injection.

The starting material was peripheral blood, obtained in a trial of Ad26.COV2.S vaccine versus placebo. The receptor source for this set is a person between 18 and 59 years old who received the Ad26.COV2.S COVID-19 vaccine or a placebo.

V is TRBV11-2 and J is TRBJ1-1, with 7 bases matching TRBD1. Germline CDR1 and CDR2: SGHAT and FQNNGV. Germline trimming cut 2 bases from V and 4 bases from J; bases unmatched to any gene: 4. CDR3 length: 14 residues. CDR3 residues: CASSLFGTATEAFF. The CDR3 DNA follows: TGTGCCAGCAGCTTATTCGGGACAGCCACTGAAGCTTTCTTT.

This chain links TRBV2 with TRBJ2-6; D uncertain. This CDR3 contains 13 residues. Germline V gene sequence: CDR1 SNHLY, CDR2 FYNNEI. Between the trimmed V and J ends, which lost 8 bases and 0 bases, there was a span of 5 bases. The CDR3 nucleotides read TGTGCCAGCCGTTACTCTGGGGCCAACGTCCTGACTTTC. This translates into CASRYSGANVLTF.

The chain has TRBV4-1 and TRBJ1-2, with D possibly being TRBD1 (5 bases). V was cut by 3 bases and J by 3 bases, with 14 bases left in between. The length of the CDR3 is 15 residues. Germline CDR1 MGHRA, CDR2 YSYEKL. CDR3 sequence reads: CASSQRGIEHYGYTF. The CDR3 DNA is TGCGCCAGCAGCCAGAGGGGAATTGAACACTATGGCTACACCTTC.

The chain recombines TRBV28 with TRBJ1-5, with D unresolved. V gave up 9 bases and J gave up 7 bases, with 22 bases separating them. Germline CDR1 MDHEN, CDR2 SYDVKM. This CDR3 is 15 amino acids long. Here the CDR3 reads CASLSKMLLRQPQHF. The CDR3 coding sequence is TGTGCCAGTCTTTCAAAGATGCTACTGAGGCAGCCCCAGCATTTT.

To note about this clone: Within the sample, other DNA sequences also encode this same CDR3. The DNA of the CDR3 is TGTGCCAGCAGCTTAGGGCAGTCGAACACCGGGGAGCTGTTTTTT. Protein product: CASSLGQSNTGELFF. The chain couples TRBV7-2 to TRBJ2-2, with no clear D. The V end lost 1 base, the J end lost 0 bases, and 6 bases lay between the germline ends. The CDR3 spans 15 residues. From germline, CDR1 is SGHTA and CDR2 FQGNSA.

The rearrangement links TRBV6-5 to TRBJ2-7; 7 bases align to TRBD1. This CDR3 is 16 amino acids long. Unmatched junction bases numbered 8, after V lost 3 bases and J lost 0 bases. The germline gives CDR1 MNHEY, CDR2 SVGAGI. The DNA of the CDR3 is TGTGCCAGCAGTTATGGGGACAGTTCTAGCTCCTACGAGCAGTACTTC. This sequence encodes CASSYGDSSSSYEQYF.

J is TRBJ1-6 and V is TRBV27; no firm D call. The germline V and J ends were trimmed by 8 bases and 3 bases, with 14 bases remaining between them. This CDR3 is built from 15 residues. CDR1 and CDR2 from the germline V gene are MNHEY and SMNVEV (reference sequence). The CDR3 DNA reads TGTGCCAGCTTCTCTCCCCGGTACTATAATTCACCCCTCCACTTT. Translating gives CASFSPRYYNSPLHF.

The genes are TRBV7-9 and TRBJ2-2; possible D gene TRBD1, 5 bases. Trimming took 2 bases from V and 6 from J, leaving 13 bases between them. This CDR3 has 15 residues. CDR1 is SEHNR, CDR2 FQNEAQ, per germline (reference sequence). The CDR3 nucleotides read TGTGCCAGCAGCTTAAATTTACAGGTTGCCGGGGAGCTGTTTTTT. Its translation is CASSLNLQVAGELFF.

The rearrangement joins TRBV4-3 to TRBJ2-2; D is ambiguous. Trimming cost V 1 base and J 3 bases, with 12 bases left between them. CDR1 and CDR2 from the germline V gene are LGHNA and YSLEER. The CDR3 sequence is 16 residues long. CDR3 sequence reads: CASSQVPFTDTGELFF. In nucleotides, the CDR3 is TGCGCCAGCAGCCAAGTCCCCTTTACGGACACCGGGGAGCTGTTTTTT.

The V gene is TRBV7-2, the J gene TRBJ2-1; no firm D call. V was trimmed by 7 bases and J by 14 bases, leaving 21 bases between them. Germline CDR1 and CDR2: SGHTA and FQGNSA. The CDR3 runs to 13 residues. The CDR3 is CASTSTGSMVKFF. The CDR3 region has the DNA TGTGCCAGCACCTCGACTGGATCCATGGTTAAGTTCTTC. Complete variable domain (other parts from reference TRBV7-2 and TRBJ2-1): GAGVSQSPSNKVTEKGKDVELRCDPISGHTALYWYRQSLGQGLEFLIYFQGNSAPDKSGLPSDRFSAERTGGSVSTLTIQRTQQEDSAVYLCASTSTGSMVKFFGPGTRLTVL.

The chain joins TRBV5-6 to TRBJ1-5; D is undetermined. The germline CDR1 and CDR2 sequences are SGHDT and YYEEEE. V was trimmed by 1 base and J by 6 bases, leaving 11 bases between them. The CDR3 consists of 14 residues. The chain's CDR3 is CASSLSMGTQPQHF. Here the CDR3 DNA reads TGTGCCAGCAGCTTGAGTATGGGTACTCAGCCCCAGCATTTT.

The V gene is TRBV6-5, the J gene TRBJ1-3, with 7 nucleotides matching TRBD1. Germline V gene data show CDR1 as MNHEY and CDR2 as SVGAGI. The junction had 3 bases not matched to a gene; V was cut back by 4 bases and J by 0 bases. CDR3 length equals 15 residues. The CDR3 spells CASSLYRGSGNTIYF. In nucleotides, the CDR3 is TGTGCCAGCAGTTTGTACAGGGGCTCTGGAAACACCATATATTTT.

The J gene is TRBJ1-2, the V gene TRBV3-1 (or the pseudogene TRBV3-2); D is ambiguous. The CDR3 spans 15 residues. Trimming cost V 4 bases and J 1 base, with 13 bases left between them. CDR1 is LGHDT and CDR2 is YNNKEL in the germline V gene (reference sequence). DNA of the CDR3: TGTGCCAGCAGCCCGGGCCGATCTAATAACTATGGCTACACCTTC. Its translation: CASSPGRSNNYGYTF.

This clone was seen only once. The V and J genes are TRBV2 and TRBJ2-3, with D possibly called TRBD1 or TRBD2 (7 bases each). The CDR3 totals 17 residues. The ends were cut back, 4 bases at V and 0 bases at J, with 17 bases in the middle. Germline CDR1 SNHLY, CDR2 FYNNEI. The CDR3 reads CASSVGGSSGSTDTQYF. DNA for the CDR3: TGTGCCAGCAGTGTAGGGGGCTCTAGCGGTAGCACAGATACGCAGTATTTT.

The chain links TRBV11-3 to TRBJ2-3, with D tentatively TRBD1 or TRBD2 (5 bases each). The ends were cut back, 5 bases at V and 0 bases at J, with 12 bases in the middle. The CDR3 is 15 amino acids. In germline, CDR1 is SGHNT, CDR2 YENEEA. The CDR3 here is CASSQMGDSTDTQYF. The CDR3 coding sequence is TGTGCCAGCAGCCAAATGGGGGATAGCACAGATACGCAGTATTTT.

This clone came up once. V and J are TRBV13 and TRBJ2-1; no definite D call. Germline V gives CDR1 PRHDT, CDR2 FYEKMQ (reference sequence). V was shortened by 5 bases and J by 5 bases, with 13 bases between the two germline ends. CDR3 length: 14 amino acids. DNA of the CDR3: TGTGCCAGCAGCCCCCGTTACTCTAACAATGAGCAGTTCTTC. It yields the protein CASSPRYSNNEQFF.

The rearrangement links TRBV6-4 to TRBJ1-1; D ambiguous. The germline gives CDR1 MRHNA, CDR2 SNTAGT. There are 13 residues in the CDR3. The ends were cut back, 6 bases at V and 5 bases at J, with 13 bases in the middle. The CDR3 DNA follows: TGTGCCAGCAGCCCCGGTGCGGAAACTGAAGCTTTCTTT. Translated, it gives CASSPGAETEAFF.

The chain joins TRBV2 to TRBJ2-5; a weak D match, TRBD1 (5 bases). The CDR3 length is 14 residues. Germline V gene lookup returns CDR1 SNHLY and CDR2 FYNNEI. V was clipped by 3 bases and J by 5 bases, with 13 bases between them. CDR3 sequence (DNA): TGTGCCAGCAGTGAGGGAAGGGGATATGAGACCCAGTACTTC. As protein: CASSEGRGYETQYF.

This sequence joins TRBV21-1 and TRBJ1-1. TRBV21-1 corresponds to a pseudogene. The CDR3 has 13 residues. CDR3 nucleotide sequence: TGTGCCAGCAGCAAAGAGAAGAACACTGAAGCTTTCTTT. The encoded protein is CASSKEKNTEAFF.

The count of this clone is one. The J gene is TRBJ2-1, the V gene TRBV3-1 (or the pseudogene TRBV3-2); D might be TRBD1 or TRBD2, each matching 6 bases. CDR1 and CDR2 (germline): LGHDT, YNNKEL (reference sequence). The CDR3 is 15 amino acids. Trimming left V 2 bases short and J 6 bases short, with 14 bases between. In nucleotides, the CDR3 is TGTGCCAGCAGCCAATCCCCGGGGGACATCAATGAGCAGTTCTTC. It yields the protein CASSQSPGDINEQFF.

The V and J genes are TRBV30 and TRBJ2-1, with 12 bases identical to TRBD1. Germline CDR1 GTSNPN, CDR2 SVGIG (reference sequence). The CDR3 sequence is 16 residues long. V gave up 2 bases and J gave up 5 bases; unmatched junction bases: 7. CDR3 DNA sequence: TGTGCCTGGAGTTTCGGGACAGGGGGCCGACACAATGAGCAGTTCTTC. Protein: CAWSFGTGGRHNEQFF.

CDR3 DNA sequence: TGTGCCAGTAGTCCGGGGGGACAAGGCTACACCTTC. It codes for CASSPGGQGYTF. The chain carries TRBV19 and TRBJ1-2, with D tentatively TRBD1 (6 bases). The germline V gene has CDR1 LNHDA and CDR2 SQIVND (reference sequence). Trimming left V 5 bases short and J 8 bases short, with 12 bases between. The CDR3 is 12 amino acids.

This clone was detected a few times. The same CDR3 can be traced to other DNA sequences in this sample. This chain joins TRBV19 and TRBJ1-5, with 8 bases aligning to TRBD1. The CDR3 contains 13 residues. With V trimmed by 6 bases and J by 4 bases, 2 bases remained unmatched. CDR1 is LNHDA and CDR2 is SQIVND in the germline V gene (reference sequence). This chain's CDR3 is CASRTGVNQPQHF. CDR3 bases: TGTGCCAGTAGGACAGGGGTTAATCAGCCCCAGCATTTT.

Written as DNA, the CDR3 is TGTGCCAGCAGCTTATCCCCAGGGGGCTTCGCCGGGGAGCTGTTTTTT. Protein: CASSLSPGGFAGELFF. The chain employs TRBV11-2 and TRBJ2-2, with 8 bases identical to TRBD1. V gave up 2 bases and J gave up 6 bases; unmatched junction bases: 8. CDR3 length: 16 residues. Per the germline V gene, CDR1 is SGHAT and CDR2 is FQNNGV. The full variable domain, with the rest looked up from reference TRBV11-2 and TRBJ2-2, is EAGVAQSPRYKIIEKRQSVAFWCNPISGHATLYWYQQILGQGPKLLIQFQNNGVVDDSQLPKDRFSAERLKGVDSTLKIQPAKLEDSAVYLCASSLSPGGFAGELFFGEGSRLTVL.

This clone was counted between two and nine times. The chain combines TRBV14 with TRBJ1-3; D uncertain. The V end lost 0 bases, the J end lost 0 bases, and 9 bases lay between the germline ends. CDR1 and CDR2 (germline): SGHDN, FVKESK. This CDR3 has 16 residues. The CDR3 spells CASSQEFGYSGNTIYF. As DNA, the CDR3 is TGTGCCAGCAGCCAAGAATTCGGCTACTCTGGAAACACCATATATTTT.

V is TRBV11-3 and J is TRBJ2-3; no firm D call. The CDR3 totals 14 residues. The ends were cut back, 1 base at V and 2 bases at J, with 7 bases in the middle. Germline-derived CDR1 and CDR2 are SGHNT and YENEEA. The DNA of the CDR3 is TGTGCCAGCAGCTTAGCGGCGCACACAGATACGCAGTATTTT. Amino acid sequence: CASSLAAHTDTQYF.